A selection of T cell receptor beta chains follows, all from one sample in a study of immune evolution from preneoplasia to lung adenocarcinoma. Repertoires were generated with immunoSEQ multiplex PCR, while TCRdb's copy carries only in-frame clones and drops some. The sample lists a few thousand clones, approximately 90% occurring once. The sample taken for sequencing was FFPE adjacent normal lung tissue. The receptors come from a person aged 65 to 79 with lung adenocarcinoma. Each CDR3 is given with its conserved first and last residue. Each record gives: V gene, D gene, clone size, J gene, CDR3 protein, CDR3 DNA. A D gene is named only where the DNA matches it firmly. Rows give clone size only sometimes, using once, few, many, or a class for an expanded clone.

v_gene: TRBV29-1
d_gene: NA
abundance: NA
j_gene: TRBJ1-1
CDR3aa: CSAVVLANTEAFF
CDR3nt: TGCAGCGCGGTGGTACTTGCGAACACTGAAGCTTTCTTT

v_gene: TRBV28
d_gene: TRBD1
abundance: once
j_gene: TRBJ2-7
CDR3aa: CASSSFQDRVYEQYF
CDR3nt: TGTGCCAGCAGTTCCTTCCAGGACAGGGTTTACGAGCAGTACTTC

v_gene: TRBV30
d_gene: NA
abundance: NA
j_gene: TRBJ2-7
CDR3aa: CAWSWTDYEQYF
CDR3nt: TGTGCCTGGAGTTGGACCGACTACGAGCAGTACTTC

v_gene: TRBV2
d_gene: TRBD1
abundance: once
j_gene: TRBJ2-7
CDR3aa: CASRAGQGGSRGYEQYF
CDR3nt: TGTGCCAGCAGAGCTGGACAGGGTGGCTCACGGGGATACGAGCAGTACTTC

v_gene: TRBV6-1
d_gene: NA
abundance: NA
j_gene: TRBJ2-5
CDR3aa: CASRDSQGFPETQYF
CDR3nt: TGTGCCAGCAGAGATAGCCAAGGTTTTCCAGAGACCCAGTACTTC

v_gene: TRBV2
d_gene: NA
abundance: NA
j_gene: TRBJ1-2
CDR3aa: CASRDFGANYGYTF
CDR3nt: TGTGCCAGCAGGGATTTTGGAGCTAACTATGGCTACACCTTC

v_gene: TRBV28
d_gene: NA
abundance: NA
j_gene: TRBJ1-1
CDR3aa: CASSYEQNTEAFF
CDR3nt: TGTGCCAGCAGTTACGAACAGAACACTGAAGCTTTCTTT

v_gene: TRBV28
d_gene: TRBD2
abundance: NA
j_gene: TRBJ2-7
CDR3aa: CASSSRLAGYEQYF
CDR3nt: TGTGCCAGCAGTTCCCGACTAGCTGGCTACGAGCAGTACTTC

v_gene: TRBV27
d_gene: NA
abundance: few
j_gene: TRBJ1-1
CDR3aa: CASSLPEGTEAFF
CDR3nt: TGTGCCAGCAGTTTGCCAGAGGGCACTGAAGCTTTCTTT

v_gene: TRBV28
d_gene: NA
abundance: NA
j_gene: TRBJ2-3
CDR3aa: CASSSPPSLTDTQYF
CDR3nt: TGTGCCAGCAGTTCACCCCCCAGTCTGACGGATACGCAGTATTTT

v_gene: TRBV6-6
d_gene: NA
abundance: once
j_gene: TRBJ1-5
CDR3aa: CASSSGTQNQPQHF
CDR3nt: TGTGCCAGCAGTTCCGGGACACAGAATCAGCCCCAGCATTTT

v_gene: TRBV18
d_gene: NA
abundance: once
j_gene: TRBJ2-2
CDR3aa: CASSPYGVNTGELFF
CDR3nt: TGTGCCAGCTCACCATACGGGGTGAACACCGGGGAGCTGTTTTTT

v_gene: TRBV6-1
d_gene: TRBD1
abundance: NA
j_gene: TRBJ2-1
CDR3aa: CASSETGGSYNEQFF
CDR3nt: TGTGCCAGCAGCGAGACAGGGGGCTCCTACAATGAGCAGTTCTTC

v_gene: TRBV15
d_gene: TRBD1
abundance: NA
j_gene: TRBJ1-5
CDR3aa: CATSLTGTNQPQHF
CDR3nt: TGTGCCACCAGCTTGACAGGGACCAATCAGCCCCAGCATTTT

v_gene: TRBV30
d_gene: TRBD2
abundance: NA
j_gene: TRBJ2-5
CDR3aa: CAWESLAGAGETQYF
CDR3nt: TGTGCCTGGGAGTCACTAGCGGGAGCAGGTGAGACCCAGTACTTC

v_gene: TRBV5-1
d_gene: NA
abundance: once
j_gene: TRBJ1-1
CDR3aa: CASSLGGARNTEAFF
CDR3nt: TGCGCCAGCAGCTTGGGCGGCGCCCGAAACACTGAAGCTTTCTTT

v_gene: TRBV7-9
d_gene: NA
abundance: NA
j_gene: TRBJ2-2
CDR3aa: CASSLHGANTGELFF
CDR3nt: TGTGCCAGCAGCTTACACGGCGCGAACACCGGGGAGCTGTTTTTT

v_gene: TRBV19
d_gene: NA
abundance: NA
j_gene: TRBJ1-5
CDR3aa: CASSRIARGGDQPQHF
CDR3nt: TGTGCCAGTAGTAGAATCGCTAGGGGTGGAGACCAGCCCCAGCATTTT

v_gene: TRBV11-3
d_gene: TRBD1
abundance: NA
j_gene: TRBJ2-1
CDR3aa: CASSSRTGWPREQFF
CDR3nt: TGTGCCAGCAGCTCCCGGACAGGTTGGCCAAGAGAGCAGTTCTTC

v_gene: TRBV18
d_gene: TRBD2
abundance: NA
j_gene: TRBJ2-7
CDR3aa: CASSPSGSGYEQYF
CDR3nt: TGTGCCAGCTCACCTAGCGGGAGCGGGTACGAGCAGTACTTC

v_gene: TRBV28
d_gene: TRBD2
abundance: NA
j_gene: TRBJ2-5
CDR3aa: CASSWSSGRGLTQYF
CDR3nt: TGTGCCAGCAGTTGGTCTAGCGGGAGGGGTCTGACCCAGTACTTC

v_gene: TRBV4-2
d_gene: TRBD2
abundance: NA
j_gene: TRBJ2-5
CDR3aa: CASSQGASGAQETQYF
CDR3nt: TGTGCCAGCAGCCAGGGGGCTAGCGGGGCACAAGAGACCCAGTACTTC

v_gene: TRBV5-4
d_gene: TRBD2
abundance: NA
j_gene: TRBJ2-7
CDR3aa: CASSLPPVPGLAGGHYEQYF
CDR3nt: TGTGCCAGCAGCTTACCCCCTGTCCCGGGACTAGCGGGGGGGCATTATGAGCAGTACTTC

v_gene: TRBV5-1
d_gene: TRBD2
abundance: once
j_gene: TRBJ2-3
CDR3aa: CASSPTSFTDTQYF
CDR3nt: TGCGCCAGCAGCCCGACTAGCTTTACAGATACGCAGTATTTT

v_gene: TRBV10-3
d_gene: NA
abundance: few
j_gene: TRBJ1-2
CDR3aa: CAINPGGTYGYTF
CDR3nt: TGTGCCATTAACCCGGGGGGGACCTATGGCTACACCTTC

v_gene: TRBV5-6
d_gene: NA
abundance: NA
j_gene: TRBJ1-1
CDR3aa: CASSHPPGMNTEAFF
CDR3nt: TGTGCCAGCAGCCACCCCCCCGGGATGAACACTGAAGCTTTCTTT

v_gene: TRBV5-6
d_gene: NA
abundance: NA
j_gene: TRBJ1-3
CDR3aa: CASSLAVSGNTIYF
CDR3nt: TGTGCCAGCAGCTTGGCAGTCTCTGGAAACACCATATATTTT

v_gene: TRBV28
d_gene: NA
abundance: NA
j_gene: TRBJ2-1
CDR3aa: CASSGEFRSYNEQFF
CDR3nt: TGTGCCAGCAGCGGGGAGTTTCGCTCCTACAATGAGCAGTTCTTC

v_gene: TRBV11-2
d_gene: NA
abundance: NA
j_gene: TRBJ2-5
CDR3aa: CASSFEQRETQYF
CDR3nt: TGTGCCAGCAGCTTCGAGCAGAGGGAGACCCAGTACTTC

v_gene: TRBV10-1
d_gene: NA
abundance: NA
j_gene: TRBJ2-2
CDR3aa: CASSESRTGELFF
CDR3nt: TGCGCCAGCAGTGAGTCGAGGACCGGGGAGCTGTTTTTT

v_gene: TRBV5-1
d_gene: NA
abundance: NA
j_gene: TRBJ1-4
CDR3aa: CASSLEGRTATNEKLFF
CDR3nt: TGCGCCAGCAGCTTGGAGGGCAGAACTGCAACTAATGAAAAACTGTTTTTT

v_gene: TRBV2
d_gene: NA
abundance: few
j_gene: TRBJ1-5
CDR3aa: CASSELQNNQPQHF
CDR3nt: TGTGCCAGCAGTGAACTCCAGAACAATCAGCCCCAGCATTTT

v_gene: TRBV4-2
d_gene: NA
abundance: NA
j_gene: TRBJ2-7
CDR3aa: CASSLQIGEYEQYF
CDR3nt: TGTGCCAGCAGCCTCCAAATAGGGGAATACGAGCAGTACTTC

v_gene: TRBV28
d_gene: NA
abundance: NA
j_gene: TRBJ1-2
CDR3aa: CASTQQDNYGYTF
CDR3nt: TGTGCCAGCACCCAACAGGACAACTATGGCTACACCTTC

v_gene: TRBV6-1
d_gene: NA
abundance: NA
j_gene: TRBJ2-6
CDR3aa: CASSEQGRAANVLTF
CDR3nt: TGTGCCAGCAGTGAGCAGGGACGGGCGGCCAACGTCCTGACTTTC

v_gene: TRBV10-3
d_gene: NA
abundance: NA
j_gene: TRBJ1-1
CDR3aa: CAIGSRGATEAFF
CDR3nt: TGTGCCATCGGCTCCCGGGGTGCAACTGAAGCTTTCTTT

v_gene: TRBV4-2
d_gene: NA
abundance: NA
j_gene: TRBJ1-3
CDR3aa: CASSQERSGGAHGNTIYF
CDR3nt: TGTGCCAGCAGCCAAGAAAGGTCCGGCGGGGCTCACGGAAACACCATATATTTT

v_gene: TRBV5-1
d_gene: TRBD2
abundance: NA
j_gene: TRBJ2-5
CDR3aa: CASSWTGASGGQETQYF
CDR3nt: TGCGCCAGCAGCTGGACCGGGGCTAGCGGGGGGCAGGAGACCCAGTACTTC

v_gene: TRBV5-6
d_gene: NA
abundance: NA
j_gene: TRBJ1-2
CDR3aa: CASSLWGRDGYTF
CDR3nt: TGTGCCAGCAGCTTGTGGGGGCGCGATGGCTACACCTTC

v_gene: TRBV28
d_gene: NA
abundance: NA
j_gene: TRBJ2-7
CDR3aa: CASSLRIGQSSYEQYF
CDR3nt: TGTGCCAGCAGCTTAAGGATTGGGCAGAGCTCCTACGAGCAGTACTTC

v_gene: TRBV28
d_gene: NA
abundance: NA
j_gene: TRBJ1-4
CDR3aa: CASSSVPTNEKLFF
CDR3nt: TGTGCCAGCAGTTCAGTACCAACTAATGAAAAACTGTTTTTT

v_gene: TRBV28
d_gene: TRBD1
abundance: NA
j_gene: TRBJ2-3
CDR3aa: CASSPPTGLTDTQYF
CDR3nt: TGTGCCAGCAGCCCCCCGACAGGGCTTACAGATACGCAGTATTTT

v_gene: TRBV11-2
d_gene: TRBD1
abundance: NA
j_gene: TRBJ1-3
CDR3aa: CASSLLTGANPSSGNTIYF
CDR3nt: TGTGCCAGCAGCTTGTTGACAGGGGCCAATCCTAGCTCTGGAAACACCATATATTTT

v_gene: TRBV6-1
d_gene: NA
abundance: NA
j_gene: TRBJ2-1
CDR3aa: CASSEALGPHPQFF
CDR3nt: TGTGCCAGCAGTGAAGCGCTTGGCCCCCATCCGCAGTTCTTC

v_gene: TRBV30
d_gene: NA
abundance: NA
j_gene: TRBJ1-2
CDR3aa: CAWSVLGGGYTF
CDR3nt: TGTGCCTGGAGTGTACTTGGGGGGGGCTACACCTTC

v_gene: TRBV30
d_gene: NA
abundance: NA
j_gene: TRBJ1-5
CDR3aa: CAWGALDQPQHF
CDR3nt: TGTGCCTGGGGGGCCCTAGATCAGCCCCAGCATTTT

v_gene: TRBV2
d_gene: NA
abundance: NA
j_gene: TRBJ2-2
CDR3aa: CASKVVGADTGELFF
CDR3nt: TGTGCCAGCAAGGTGGTGGGGGCGGACACCGGGGAGCTGTTTTTT

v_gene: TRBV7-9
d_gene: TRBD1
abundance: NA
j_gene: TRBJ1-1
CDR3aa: CATHRGNEAFF
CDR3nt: TGTGCCACCCACAGGGGGAATGAAGCTTTCTTT

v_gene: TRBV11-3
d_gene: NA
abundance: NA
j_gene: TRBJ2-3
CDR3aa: CASSWRGTDTQYF
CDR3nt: TGTGCCAGCAGCTGGCGGGGCACAGATACGCAGTATTTT

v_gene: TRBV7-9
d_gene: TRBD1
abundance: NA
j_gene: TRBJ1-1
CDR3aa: CASSESTGGTEAFF
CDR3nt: TGTGCCAGCAGCGAAAGTACAGGGGGCACTGAAGCTTTCTTT

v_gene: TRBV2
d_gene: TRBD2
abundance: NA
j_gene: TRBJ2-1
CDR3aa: CASSGLADYNEQFF
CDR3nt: TGTGCCAGCAGTGGGCTAGCGGATTACAATGAGCAGTTCTTC

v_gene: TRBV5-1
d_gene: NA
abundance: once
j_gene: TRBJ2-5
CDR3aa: CASSLPYQETQYF
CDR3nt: TGCGCCAGCAGCTTACCGTACCAAGAGACCCAGTACTTC

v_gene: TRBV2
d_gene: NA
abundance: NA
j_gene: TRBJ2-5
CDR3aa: CASSRDRQGETQYF
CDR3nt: TGTGCCAGCAGTAGGGACCGCCAGGGGGAGACCCAGTACTTC

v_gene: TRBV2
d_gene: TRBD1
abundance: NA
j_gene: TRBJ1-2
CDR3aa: CASSTGTGSGYTF
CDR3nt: TGTGCCAGCAGTACCGGGACAGGGAGTGGCTACACCTTC

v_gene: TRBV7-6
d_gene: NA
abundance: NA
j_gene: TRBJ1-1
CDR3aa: CASSLSRNTEAFF
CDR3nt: TGTGCCAGCAGCTTAAGCAGGAACACTGAAGCTTTCTTT

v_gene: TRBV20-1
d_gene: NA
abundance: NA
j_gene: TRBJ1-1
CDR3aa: CSARRDTEAFF
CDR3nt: TGCAGTGCTAGAAGGGACACTGAAGCTTTCTTT

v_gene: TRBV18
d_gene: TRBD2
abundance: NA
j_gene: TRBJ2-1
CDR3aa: CASSPTSGRAGSEQFF
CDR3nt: TGTGCCAGCTCACCGACTAGCGGGAGGGCCGGTAGTGAGCAGTTCTTC

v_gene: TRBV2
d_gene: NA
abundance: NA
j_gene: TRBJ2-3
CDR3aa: CASSVAPTDTQYF
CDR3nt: TGTGCCAGCAGTGTAGCCCCCACAGATACGCAGTATTTT

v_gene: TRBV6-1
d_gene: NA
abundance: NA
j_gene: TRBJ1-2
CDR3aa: CASTRSGYGYTF
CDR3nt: TGTGCCAGCACGCGGTCCGGTTATGGCTACACCTTC

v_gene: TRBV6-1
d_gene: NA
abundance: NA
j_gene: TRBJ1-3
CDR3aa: CASSELGASGNTIYF
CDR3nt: TGTGCCAGCAGTGAATTGGGGGCCTCTGGAAACACCATATATTTT